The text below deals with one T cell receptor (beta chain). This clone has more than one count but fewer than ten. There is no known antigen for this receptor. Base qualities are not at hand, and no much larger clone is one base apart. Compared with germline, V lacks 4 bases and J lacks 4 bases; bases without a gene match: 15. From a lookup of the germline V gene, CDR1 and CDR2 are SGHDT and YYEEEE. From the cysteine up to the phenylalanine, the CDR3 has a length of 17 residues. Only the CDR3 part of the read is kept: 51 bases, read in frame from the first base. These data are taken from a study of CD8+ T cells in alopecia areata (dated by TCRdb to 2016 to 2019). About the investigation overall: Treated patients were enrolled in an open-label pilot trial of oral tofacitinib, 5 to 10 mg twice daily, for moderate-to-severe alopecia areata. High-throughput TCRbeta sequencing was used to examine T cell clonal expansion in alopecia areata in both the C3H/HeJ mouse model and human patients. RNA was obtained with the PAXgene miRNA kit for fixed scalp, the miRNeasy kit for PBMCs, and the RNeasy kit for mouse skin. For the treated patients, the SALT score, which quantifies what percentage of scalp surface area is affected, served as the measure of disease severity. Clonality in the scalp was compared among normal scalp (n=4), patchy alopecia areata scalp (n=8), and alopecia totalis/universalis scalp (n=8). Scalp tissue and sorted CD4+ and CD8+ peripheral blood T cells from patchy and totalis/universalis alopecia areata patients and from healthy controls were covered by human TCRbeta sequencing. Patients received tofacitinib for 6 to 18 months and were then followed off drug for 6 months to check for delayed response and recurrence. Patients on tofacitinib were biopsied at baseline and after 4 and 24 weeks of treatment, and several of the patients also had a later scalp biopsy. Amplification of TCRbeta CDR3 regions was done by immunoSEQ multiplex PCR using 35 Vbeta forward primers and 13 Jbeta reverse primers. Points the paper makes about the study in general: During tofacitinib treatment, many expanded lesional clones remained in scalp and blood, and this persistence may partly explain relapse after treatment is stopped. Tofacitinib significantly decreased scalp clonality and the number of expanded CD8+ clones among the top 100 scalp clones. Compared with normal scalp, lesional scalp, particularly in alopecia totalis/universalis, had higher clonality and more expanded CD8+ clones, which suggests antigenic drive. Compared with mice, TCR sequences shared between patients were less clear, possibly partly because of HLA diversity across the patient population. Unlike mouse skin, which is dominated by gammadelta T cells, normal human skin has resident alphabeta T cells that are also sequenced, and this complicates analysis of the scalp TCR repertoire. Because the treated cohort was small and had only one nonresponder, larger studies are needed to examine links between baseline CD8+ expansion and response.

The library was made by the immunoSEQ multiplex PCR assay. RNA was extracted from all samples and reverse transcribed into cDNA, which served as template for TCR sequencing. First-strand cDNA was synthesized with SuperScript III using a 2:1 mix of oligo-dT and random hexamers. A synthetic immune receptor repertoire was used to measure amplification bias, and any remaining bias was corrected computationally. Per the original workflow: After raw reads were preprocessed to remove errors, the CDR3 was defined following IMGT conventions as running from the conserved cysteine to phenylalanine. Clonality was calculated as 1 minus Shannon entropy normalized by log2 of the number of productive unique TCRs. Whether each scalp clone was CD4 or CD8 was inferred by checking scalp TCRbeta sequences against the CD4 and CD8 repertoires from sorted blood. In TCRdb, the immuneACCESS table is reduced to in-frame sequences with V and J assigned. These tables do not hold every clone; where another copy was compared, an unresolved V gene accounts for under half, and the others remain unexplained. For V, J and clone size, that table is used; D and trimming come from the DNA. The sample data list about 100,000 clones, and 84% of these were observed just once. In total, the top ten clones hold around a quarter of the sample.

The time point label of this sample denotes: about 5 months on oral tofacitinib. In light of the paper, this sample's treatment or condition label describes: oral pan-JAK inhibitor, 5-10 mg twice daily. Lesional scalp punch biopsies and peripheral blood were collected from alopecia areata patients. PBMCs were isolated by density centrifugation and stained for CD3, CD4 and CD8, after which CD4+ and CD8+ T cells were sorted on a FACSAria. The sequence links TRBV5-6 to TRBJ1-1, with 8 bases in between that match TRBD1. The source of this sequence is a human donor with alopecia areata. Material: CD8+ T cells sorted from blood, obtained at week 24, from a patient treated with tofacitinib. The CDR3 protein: CASSRNGQGRFVTEAFF. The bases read TGTGCCAGCAGCAGGAACGGACAGGGAAGGTTTGTCACTGAAGCTTTCTTT.